The source of this T cell receptor beta chain is a study of blood T cell repertoires in COVID-19 (dated by TCRdb to about 2020). Concerning the study at large: Samples covering the acute and convalescent phases of COVID-19 were provided by collaborators in the United States, Italy and Spain. The prospective study material was composed of cDNA or gDNA derived from T cells, B-cell-depleted T cells, or PBMCs. Deeply sampled blood TCRbeta repertoires from subjects exposed to, actively infected with, or recovered from COVID-19 were included in the dataset. The repertoires were made available in a free public database intended to serve as a resource for research on the immune response to SARS-CoV-2. Samples were obtained from the ongoing ImmuneRACE study (first 160 participants) and from 950 to 1,500 subjects provided by 6 global collaborators. Sample metadata almost always included a de-identified subject ID, COVID-19 status, age in years and sex. Where available, HLA class I and class II types were taken from metadata supplied by the sample provider and were not determined by assay-based typing.

The immunoSEQ Assay, a bias-controlled multiplex PCR, was used to amplify TCRbeta CDR3 regions from genomic DNA. In the original analysis: The number of nucleated cells in each sample was estimated from the amplification of reference gene primers within the assay. Sequence reads were collapsed and filtered to measure the absolute abundance of every unique TCRbeta CDR3 rearrangement. For each sample, productive Simpson clonality was calculated as the square root of Simpson's diversity index over productive rearrangements. Not all clones reach the TCRdb copy of this immuneACCESS table, which keeps in-frame sequences only. Checked studies attribute under half of the gap to unresolved V genes and leave the rest unexplained. The D gene and trimming were derived from the DNA, and the V and J assignments and clone size from that table. The sample table holds around 300,000 clones, of which 90% were seen once. About 1.5% of the sample rests with the top ten.

Participants in the prospective study were enrolled through a virtual design, were aged about 18 to 100 years, and lived in roughly 24 United States geographic areas. In the prospective study, participants were assigned to cohorts based on the clinical history participants reported in a screening survey and a study questionnaire. In the prospective study, whole blood, serum and a nasopharyngeal or oropharyngeal swab were collected from each participant by mobile phlebotomists. Prospective study participants could optionally give additional blood draws and questionnaires over an approximately 2-month period. Blood samples from the prospective study were shipped frozen or at room temperature prior to DNA extraction. As regards this clone: Its antigen remains undetermined. It has no much larger one-base neighbor in the sample; base qualities were not kept.

What the study reported, not specific to this receptor: Clinical and demographic metadata were provided uncurated, with the amount varying by source and participant.

Including the terminal cysteine and phenylalanine, the CDR3 comprises 13 residues. The CDR3 DNA has 39 bases and is translated from base 1. Trimming removed 5 bases from V and 2 bases from J, leaving 9 bases between the germline ends. CDR1 SEHNR and CDR2 FQNEAQ were looked up in the germline V gene (reference sequence). The source material was PBMCs or T cells enriched from blood (not recorded which). The TCR was taken from a woman between 18 and 30 years old with acute COVID-19. This sequence uses TRBV7-9 and TRBJ1-2; no D gene can be assigned with confidence. At the DNA level, the sequence is TGTGCCAGCAGCATTCTCCAGAACTATGGCTACACCTTC. Its product reads: CASSILQNYGYTF.